The entry that follows covers one TCR beta chain sequence. Seattle participants joined during active infection and were tracked over time. The record originates from a study of blood T cell repertoires in COVID-19. Study-wide context: Sources were T cells, B-cell-depleted T cells, or PBMCs; the material itself was cDNA or gDNA.

CDR1 is LGHNT, CDR2 FRNRAP, per germline. After removal of 0 bases from V and 3 bases from J, the junction contained 2 bases not matched to a gene. The CDR3 covers 17 residues. Assay: immunoSEQ multiplex PCR; the TCRdb copy retains only in-frame clones and omits some. The profile shows tens of thousands of clones, around 75% of them singletons. Sequencing input: peripheral blood. The chain has TRBV12-5 and TRBJ2-1, with 13 bases that match TRBD2. The sequence came from a man aged 65 to 85 with COVID-19, enrolled during active disease. The DNA of the CDR3 is TGTGCTAGTGGTTTGGTACGGACTAGCGGGGGCTACAATGAGCAGTTCTTC. It is translated as CASGLVRTSGGYNEQFF.